This entry describes one T cell receptor beta chain. Sequencing was performed with immunoSEQ multiplex PCR; in TCRdb, only in-frame clones are kept and a portion is missing. The table lists 95,000 or so clones, about 95% of them singletons, with about 0.35% in the top ten. The source of the sample is a study of technical replicates of blood from a handful of donors. Germline V gene lookup returns CDR1 SEHNR and CDR2 FQNEAQ (reference sequence). The CDR3 has 18 residues. Losses at the gene ends were 3 bases for V and 2 bases for J; bases not matched to a gene: 12. The chain is built from TRBV7-9 and TRBJ2-7; 11 positions agree with TRBD2. The receptor was derived from a human donor in good health. The specimen sequenced was T cells isolated from PBMCs. The CDR3 DNA reads TGTGCCAGCAGCTTCCGAACCTTAGCGGGAGGGCCCACCTACGAGCAGTACTTC. As protein: CASSFRTLAGGPTYEQYF.